This T cell receptor (beta chain) stems from a study of shared T cell receptors in the human thymus (dated by TCRdb to the early 2020s). Background on the whole study: The study examined how self-reactive, shared T-cell receptor alpha chains are generated in the human thymus.

Libraries were built with the immunoSEQ multiplex PCR assay. TCRdb holds this immuneACCESS table with in-frame rearrangements only. Some clones are missing; in checked studies, unresolved V genes explain under half, and the rest has no known cause. This sample has some 700,000 clones in its table, and roughly 90% of those were observed once. In total, the top ten clones hold approximately 0.01% of the sample. The germline V gene (reference sequence) sets CDR1 to MNHEY and CDR2 to SMNVEV. V and J are trimmed by 7 bases and 7 bases, and the gene matches miss 14 bases of the junction. Including cysteine and phenylalanine, the CDR3 has 16 amino acids. Of the read, only the CDR3 DNA is kept; its 48 bases are in frame from base 1. In its sample, this clone was seen once. This receptor's antigen is unknown. Qualities for individual bases were not recorded, and no much larger clone is one base off. These records were also assigned to another study, of human thymus T cells. Per that second paper: In Finland, the donors were immunologically healthy infants who were having open corrective cardiac surgery for congenital heart defects. Thymus tissue was obtained as surgical resects removed during corrective cardiac surgery. Usage of V and J gene segments appeared to be biased in both the thymic and the peripheral blood repertoires. According to the related research, thymic TCR repertoires were highly overlapping among unrelated individuals. TCR alpha and beta repertoires from seven to nine infant thymus samples and four related peripheral blood samples were characterized in the study. The cohort included a handful of male and a couple of female infants, with donor ages spanning 7 to 244 days. After being mechanically released from the tissue, thymocytes were kept at -70 degrees C in pellets of about 9-32 million cells. Genomic DNA was extracted from frozen cell pellets with a QIAsymphony instrument. TCRB and TCRAD loci were amplified from a standardized quantity of quality-controlled genomic DNA using the immunoSEQ multiplex PCR assay. Amplicons spanned the V(D)J region at a length sufficient to cover the CDR3 and identify V and J genes. The commercial immunoSEQ service was used to sequence amplicons on an Illumina platform. Corrections for primer bias and sequencing errors followed previously described methods, while TCRAD and TCRB definitions were based on the IMGT database. Analysis of the repertoires was done with immunoSEQ Analyzer 3.0 and VDJTools and included basic statistics, V/J segment usage, diversity estimates, rarefaction and pairwise overlap. Diversity was estimated with Chao1, ChaoE, Efron-Thisted, Shannon and inverse Simpson indices, and also on datasets down-sampled to the smallest sample. Repertoire overlap used strict matching of CDR3 nucleotide sequence, V gene and J gene, with Jaccard-based multidimensional scaling clustering. Thymus samples yielded on average approximately 840,000 unique TCRB clonotypes, compared with around 91,000 from blood samples.

Material for sequencing was thymocytes. The receptor's source is a boy less than two years old with a congenital heart defect. Donor details come from another sample of the same person, matched by shared clones. This receptor chain uses TRBV27 and TRBJ2-1, and 9 bases in between align with TRBD2. The CDR3 reads CASKERGSGSRNEQFF. The nucleotide sequence reads as follows: TGTGCCAGCAAAGAAAGGGGTAGCGGGAGCAGGAATGAGCAGTTCTTC.